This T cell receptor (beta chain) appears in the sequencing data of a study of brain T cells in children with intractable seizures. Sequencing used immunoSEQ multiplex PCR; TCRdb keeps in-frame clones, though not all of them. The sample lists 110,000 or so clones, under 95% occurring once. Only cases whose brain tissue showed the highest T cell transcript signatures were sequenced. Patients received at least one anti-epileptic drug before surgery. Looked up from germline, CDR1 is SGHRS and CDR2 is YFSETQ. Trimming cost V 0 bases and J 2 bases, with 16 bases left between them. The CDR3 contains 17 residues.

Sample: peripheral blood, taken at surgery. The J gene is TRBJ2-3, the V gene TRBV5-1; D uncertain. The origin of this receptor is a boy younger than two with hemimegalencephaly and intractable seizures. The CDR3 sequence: CASSLGTTVLTTDTQYF. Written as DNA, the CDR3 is TGCGCCAGCAGCTTGGGGACGACCGTTCTCACCACAGATACGCAGTATTTT.